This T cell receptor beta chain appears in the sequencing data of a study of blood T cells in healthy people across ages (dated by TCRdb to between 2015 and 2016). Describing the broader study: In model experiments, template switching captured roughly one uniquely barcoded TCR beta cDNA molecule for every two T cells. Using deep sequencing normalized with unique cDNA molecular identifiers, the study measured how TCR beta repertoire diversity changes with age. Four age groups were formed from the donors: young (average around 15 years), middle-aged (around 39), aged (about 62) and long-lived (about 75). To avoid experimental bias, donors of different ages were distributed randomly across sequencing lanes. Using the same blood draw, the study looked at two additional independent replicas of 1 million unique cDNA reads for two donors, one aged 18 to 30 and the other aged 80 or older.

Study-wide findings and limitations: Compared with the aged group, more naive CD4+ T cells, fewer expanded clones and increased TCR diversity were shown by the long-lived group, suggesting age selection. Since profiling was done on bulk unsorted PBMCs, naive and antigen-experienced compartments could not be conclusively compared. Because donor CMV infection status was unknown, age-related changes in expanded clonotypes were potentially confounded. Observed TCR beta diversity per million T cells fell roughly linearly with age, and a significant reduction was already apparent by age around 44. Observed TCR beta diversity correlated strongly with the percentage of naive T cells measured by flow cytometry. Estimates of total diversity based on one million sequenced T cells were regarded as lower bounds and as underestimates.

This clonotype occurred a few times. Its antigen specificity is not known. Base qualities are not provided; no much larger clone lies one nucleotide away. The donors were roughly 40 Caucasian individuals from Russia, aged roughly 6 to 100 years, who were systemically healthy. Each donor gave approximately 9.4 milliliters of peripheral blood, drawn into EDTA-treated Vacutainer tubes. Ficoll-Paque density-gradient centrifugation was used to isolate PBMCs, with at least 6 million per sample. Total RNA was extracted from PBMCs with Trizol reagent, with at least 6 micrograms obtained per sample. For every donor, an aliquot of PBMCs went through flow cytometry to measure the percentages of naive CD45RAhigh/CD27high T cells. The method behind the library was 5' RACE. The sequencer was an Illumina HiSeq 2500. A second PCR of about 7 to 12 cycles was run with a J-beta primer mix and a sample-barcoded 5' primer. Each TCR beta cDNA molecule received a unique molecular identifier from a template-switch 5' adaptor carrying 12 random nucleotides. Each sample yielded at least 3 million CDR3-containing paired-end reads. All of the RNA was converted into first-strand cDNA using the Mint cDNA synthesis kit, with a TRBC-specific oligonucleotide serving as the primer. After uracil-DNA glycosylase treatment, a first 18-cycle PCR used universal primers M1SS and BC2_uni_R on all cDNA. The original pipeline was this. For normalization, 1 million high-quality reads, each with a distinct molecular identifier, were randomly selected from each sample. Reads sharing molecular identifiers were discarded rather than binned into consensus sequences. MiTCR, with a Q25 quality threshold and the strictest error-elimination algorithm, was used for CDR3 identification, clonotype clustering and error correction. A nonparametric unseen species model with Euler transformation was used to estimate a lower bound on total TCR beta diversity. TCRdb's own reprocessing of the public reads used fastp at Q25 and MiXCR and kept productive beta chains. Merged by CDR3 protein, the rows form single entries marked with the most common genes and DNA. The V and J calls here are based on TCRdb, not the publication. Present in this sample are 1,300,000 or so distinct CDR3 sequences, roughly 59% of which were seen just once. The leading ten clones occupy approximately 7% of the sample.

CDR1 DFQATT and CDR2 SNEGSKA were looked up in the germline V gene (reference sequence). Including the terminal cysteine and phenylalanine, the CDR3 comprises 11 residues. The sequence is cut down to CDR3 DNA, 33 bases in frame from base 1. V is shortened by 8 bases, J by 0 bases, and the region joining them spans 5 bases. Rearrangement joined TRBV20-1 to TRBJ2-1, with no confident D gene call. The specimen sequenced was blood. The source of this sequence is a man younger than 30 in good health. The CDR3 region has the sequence CSTSSYNEQFF. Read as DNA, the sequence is TGCAGTACCAGCTCCTACAATGAGCAGTTCTTC.